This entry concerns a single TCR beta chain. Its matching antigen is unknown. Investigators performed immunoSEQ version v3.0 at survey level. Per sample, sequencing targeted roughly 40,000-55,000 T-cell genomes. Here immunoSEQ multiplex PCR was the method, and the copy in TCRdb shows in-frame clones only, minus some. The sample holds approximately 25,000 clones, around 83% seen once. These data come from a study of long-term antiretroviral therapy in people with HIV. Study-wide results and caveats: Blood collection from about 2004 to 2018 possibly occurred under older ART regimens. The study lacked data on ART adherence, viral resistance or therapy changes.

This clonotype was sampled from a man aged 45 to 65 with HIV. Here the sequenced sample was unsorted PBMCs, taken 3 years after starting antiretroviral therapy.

CDR3 amino acids: CASSLPSGGSNEQYF. The CDR3 DNA reads TGTGCCAGCAGTTTACCTAGCGGGGGTTCCAACGAGCAGTACTTC. The chain has TRBV27 and TRBJ2-7, with 10 bases matching TRBD2. The junction had 6 bases not matched to a gene; V was cut back by 2 bases and J by 5 bases. The length of the CDR3 is 15 residues. From germline, CDR1 is MNHEY and CDR2 SMNVEV (reference sequence).